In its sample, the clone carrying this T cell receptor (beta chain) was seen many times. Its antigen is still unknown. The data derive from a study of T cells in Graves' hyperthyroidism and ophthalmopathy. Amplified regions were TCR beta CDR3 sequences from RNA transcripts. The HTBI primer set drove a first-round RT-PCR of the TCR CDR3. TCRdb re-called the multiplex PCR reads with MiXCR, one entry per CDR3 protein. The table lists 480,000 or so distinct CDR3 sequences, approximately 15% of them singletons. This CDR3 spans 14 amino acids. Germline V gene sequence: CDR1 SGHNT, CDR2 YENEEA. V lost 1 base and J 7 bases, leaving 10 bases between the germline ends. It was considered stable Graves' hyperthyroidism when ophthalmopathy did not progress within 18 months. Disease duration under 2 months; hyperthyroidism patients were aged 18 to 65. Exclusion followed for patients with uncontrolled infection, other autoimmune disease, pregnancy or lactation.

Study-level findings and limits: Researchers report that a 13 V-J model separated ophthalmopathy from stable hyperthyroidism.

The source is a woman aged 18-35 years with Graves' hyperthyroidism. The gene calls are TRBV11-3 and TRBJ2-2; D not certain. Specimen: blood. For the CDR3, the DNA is TGTGCCAGCAGCTTAGCGGGTCAGGTCGGGGAGCTGTTTTTT. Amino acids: CASSLAGQVGELFF.